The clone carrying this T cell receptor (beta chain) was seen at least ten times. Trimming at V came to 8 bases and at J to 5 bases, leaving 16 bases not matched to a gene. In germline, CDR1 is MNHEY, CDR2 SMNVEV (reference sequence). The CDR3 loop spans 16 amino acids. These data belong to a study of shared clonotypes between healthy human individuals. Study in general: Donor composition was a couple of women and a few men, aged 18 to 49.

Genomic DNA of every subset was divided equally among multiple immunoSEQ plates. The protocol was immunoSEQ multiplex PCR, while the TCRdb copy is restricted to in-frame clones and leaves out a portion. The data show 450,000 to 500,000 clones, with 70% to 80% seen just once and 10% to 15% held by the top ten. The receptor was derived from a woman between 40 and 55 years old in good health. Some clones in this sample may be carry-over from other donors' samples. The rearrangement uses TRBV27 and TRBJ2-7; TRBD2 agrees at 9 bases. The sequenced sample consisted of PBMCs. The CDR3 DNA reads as TGTGCCAGCCGAGATCGGAAAGCGGGAGGATTCCACGAGCAGTACTTC. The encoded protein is CASRDRKAGGFHEQYF.